This is a list of T cell receptor beta chains from one sample in a study of blood T cell repertoires in COVID-19. TCRdb keeps only in-frame clones here, not all; method: immunoSEQ multiplex PCR. The sample shows around 220,000 clones, about 88% of them seen only once. The sequenced material came from peripheral blood. These receptors came from a woman aged 45-60 years with COVID-19, enrolled during active disease. CDR3s include the opening cysteine and the closing phenylalanine or tryptophan. The D gene is left open where the match is weak. Size is omitted from some rows. Given values are once, few, many or a class for expanded clones.

size: .
J: TRBJ1-5
D: TRBD1
V: TRBV2
DNA: TGTGCCAGCCGGCTCGGACAGGGAAATCAGCCCCAGCATTTT
CDR3: CASRLGQGNQPQHF

size: few
J: TRBJ2-2
D: .
V: TRBV6-6
DNA: TGTGCCAGCAGTCATCCAGGGTCGCCCCTACCGAACACCGGGGAGCTGTTTTTT
CDR3: CASSHPGSPLPNTGELFF

size: .
J: TRBJ2-1
D: TRBD2
V: TRBV5-1
DNA: TGCGCCAGCAGCTTGCTGGGCGGGGGGATCTATGAGCAGTTCTTC
CDR3: CASSLLGGGIYEQFF

size: .
J: TRBJ2-5
D: .
V: TRBV3-1/TRBV3-2
DNA: TGTGCCAGCAGCCAAGCCAATACCGGAGGCCGAGAGACCCAGTACTTC
CDR3: CASSQANTGGRETQYF

size: .
J: TRBJ1-5
D: TRBD1
V: TRBV12-3/TRBV12-4
DNA: TGTGCCAGCACCAATGACAGGGCTCAGCCCCAGCATTTT
CDR3: CASTNDRAQPQHF

size: few
J: TRBJ2-1
D: TRBD2
V: TRBV18
DNA: TGTGCCAGCTCACCCCCATCTAGCGGGGGGCTCTACAATGAGCAGTTCTTC
CDR3: CASSPPSSGGLYNEQFF

size: once
J: TRBJ2-3
D: .
V: TRBV14
DNA: TGTGCCAGCAGCCAAGGGTGGACTTCACTCACAGATACGCAGTATTTT
CDR3: CASSQGWTSLTDTQYF

size: .
J: TRBJ1-1
D: .
V: TRBV24-1
DNA: TGTGCCACCAGCTGGGGGGGTGAAGCTTTCTTT
CDR3: CATSWGGEAFF

size: .
J: TRBJ2-1
D: TRBD2
V: TRBV3-1/TRBV3-2
DNA: TGTGCCAGCAGCCAAGGGGGGGGATCCAGGCAGTTCTTC
CDR3: CASSQGGGSRQFF

size: .
J: TRBJ2-7
D: .
V: TRBV3-1/TRBV3-2
DNA: TGTGCCAGCAGCCCTGGCCCGAGCGACTACGAGCAGTACTTC
CDR3: CASSPGPSDYEQYF

size: once
J: TRBJ2-7
D: TRBD1
V: TRBV5-6
DNA: TGTGCCAGCAGCCCACAGGGGGCTAGCGGAACCCACGAGCAGTACTTC
CDR3: CASSPQGASGTHEQYF

size: .
J: TRBJ2-4
D: .
V: TRBV18
DNA: TGTGCCAGCTCACCTGCAGGGGCCCAAAACATTCAGTACTTC
CDR3: CASSPAGAQNIQYF

size: .
J: TRBJ2-5
D: .
V: TRBV2
DNA: TGTGCCAGCAGCCAAGAGCAGGGGTCCCAAGAGACCCAGTACTTC
CDR3: CASSQEQGSQETQYF

size: .
J: TRBJ1-3
D: .
V: TRBV4-1
DNA: TGCGCCAGCAGCCAAGATAAAGGACAGAGCTCTGGAAACACCATATATTTT
CDR3: CASSQDKGQSSGNTIYF

size: once
J: TRBJ1-6
D: .
V: TRBV19
DNA: TGTGCCAGTAGTATGGGACAAAATAATTCACCCCTCCACTTT
CDR3: CASSMGQNNSPLHF

size: .
J: TRBJ2-1
D: .
V: TRBV18
DNA: TGTGCCAGCTCACCTCTCTATTCTGGAGATGAGCAGTTCTTC
CDR3: CASSPLYSGDEQFF

size: .
J: TRBJ1-5
D: .
V: TRBV7-9
DNA: TGTGCCAGCAGCTTATTTCAGGGGAATAGCAATCAGCCCCAGCATTTT
CDR3: CASSLFQGNSNQPQHF

size: .
J: TRBJ2-1
D: .
V: TRBV10-3
DNA: TGTGCCATCAGTGAAGGGGGGGGCTTCTACAATGAGCAGTTCTTC
CDR3: CAISEGGGFYNEQFF

size: .
J: TRBJ2-3
D: .
V: TRBV12-5
DNA: TGTGCTAGCGGGGCAGGCAGGGGTCTGAATACGCAGTATTTT
CDR3: CASGAGRGLNTQYF

size: .
J: TRBJ2-3
D: TRBD2
V: TRBV19
DNA: TGTGCCAGTAGAGTGAGCGGGGGGCGCACAGATACGCAGTATTTT
CDR3: CASRVSGGRTDTQYF

size: once
J: TRBJ2-5
D: .
V: TRBV5-6
DNA: TGTGCCAGCAGCCACGGGGGGACCCAGTACTTC
CDR3: CASSHGGTQYF

size: .
J: TRBJ1-1
D: TRBD1
V: TRBV7-6
DNA: TGTGCCAGCAGCTTAGCGCTCGGGACAGGGGGCGATCGTAGGGCTTTCTTT
CDR3: CASSLALGTGGDRRAFF

size: few
J: TRBJ2-3
D: TRBD1
V: TRBV10-1
DNA: TGCGCCAGCAGTACAGGGGGATTTGATACGCAGTATTTT
CDR3: CASSTGGFDTQYF

size: .
J: TRBJ2-1
D: TRBD1
V: TRBV5-4
DNA: TGTGCCAGCAGCCCGTCTATACGACAGGGTTTCAATGAGCAGTTCTTC
CDR3: CASSPSIRQGFNEQFF

size: .
J: TRBJ1-3
D: .
V: TRBV7-6
DNA: TGTGCCAGCAGCTTTCAAACAGGGAACTCTGGAAACACCATATATTTT
CDR3: CASSFQTGNSGNTIYF

size: .
J: TRBJ2-6
D: TRBD1
V: TRBV30
DNA: TGTGCCTCCACGGGACAGGGCCCCTCTGGGGCCAACGTCCTGACTTTC
CDR3: CASTGQGPSGANVLTF

size: .
J: TRBJ1-6
D: .
V: TRBV5-1
DNA: TGCGCCAGCAGCTTGGCGTCAGCCGGGAATTCACCCCTCCACTTT
CDR3: CASSLASAGNSPLHF

size: .
J: TRBJ1-3
D: .
V: TRBV6-5
DNA: TGTGCCAGCAGCCCCACAAGTTTCTCTGGAAACACCATATATTTT
CDR3: CASSPTSFSGNTIYF

size: once
J: TRBJ2-3
D: .
V: TRBV24-1
DNA: TGTGCCACCAGTGATTGGCTAGCAGGAGATACGCAGTATTTT
CDR3: CATSDWLAGDTQYF

size: .
J: TRBJ1-1
D: TRBD1
V: TRBV19
DNA: TGTGCCAGTAGTATAGGGACAGGGAACACTGAAGCTTTCTTT
CDR3: CASSIGTGNTEAFF

size: .
J: TRBJ2-1
D: TRBD1
V: TRBV5-1
DNA: TGCGCCAGCAGCGTTACAGGGGTTAGTGAGCAGTTCTTC
CDR3: CASSVTGVSEQFF

size: .
J: TRBJ2-3
D: TRBD2
V: TRBV9
DNA: TGTGCCAGCAGCCTCTTTCTAGCGGGGGGCAGCACAGATACGCAGTATTTT
CDR3: CASSLFLAGGSTDTQYF

size: .
J: TRBJ1-2
D: TRBD1
V: TRBV7-2
DNA: TGTGCCAGCAGCGGAAGGGACAGGACAATCTATGGCTACACCTTC
CDR3: CASSGRDRTIYGYTF

size: .
J: TRBJ2-7
D: .
V: TRBV9
DNA: TGTGCCAGCAGCCCCTCAGGGAAGCTTTCCTACGAGCAGTACTTC
CDR3: CASSPSGKLSYEQYF

size: .
J: TRBJ1-3
D: .
V: TRBV12-3/TRBV12-4
DNA: TGTGCCAGCCGCGGGGGCTCTGGAAACACCATATATTTT
CDR3: CASRGGSGNTIYF

size: .
J: TRBJ2-4
D: .
V: TRBV12-5
DNA: TGTGCTAGTGGTTTGGTACGGGGGGACAGGCCCGAATTAGCCAAAAACATTCAGTACTTC
CDR3: CASGLVRGDRPELAKNIQYF

size: .
J: TRBJ1-2
D: .
V: TRBV29-1
DNA: TGCAGCGTCTCGGGGGGGGCCTATGGCTACACCTTC
CDR3: CSVSGGAYGYTF

size: few
J: TRBJ1-3
D: .
V: TRBV19
DNA: TGTGCCAGTAGTCCGATGGACAGCCTCTGGAGAAACACCATATATTTT
CDR3: CASSPMDSLWRNTIYF

size: .
J: TRBJ2-2
D: .
V: TRBV3-1/TRBV3-2
DNA: TGTGCCAGCAGCCCCCAACGGGGTGACACCGGGGAGCTGTTTTTT
CDR3: CASSPQRGDTGELFF

size: .
J: TRBJ2-3
D: TRBD2
V: TRBV10-3
DNA: TGTGCCATCAGCACCCCGGGACTAGCGGGCACAGATACGCAGTATTTT
CDR3: CAISTPGLAGTDTQYF

size: .
J: TRBJ2-3
D: .
V: TRBV5-4
DNA: TGTGCCAGCAGCTTGGTTGCGGGGACAGATACGCAGTATTTT
CDR3: CASSLVAGTDTQYF

size: .
J: TRBJ1-6
D: TRBD1
V: TRBV19
DNA: TGTGCCAGTAGTATCGCGACCCTGGACAGGGGTGGGAATTCACCCCTCCACTTT
CDR3: CASSIATLDRGGNSPLHF

size: .
J: TRBJ1-5
D: .
V: TRBV4-3
DNA: TGCGCCAGCAGCCAAGATACCGCGAATAGCAATCAGCCCCAGCATTTT
CDR3: CASSQDTANSNQPQHF

size: .
J: TRBJ1-6
D: .
V: TRBV4-2
DNA: TGTGCCAGCAGCCAAATTGCCGGGACTACCAATTCACCCCTCCACTTT
CDR3: CASSQIAGTTNSPLHF

size: .
J: TRBJ1-2
D: TRBD1
V: TRBV7-2
DNA: TGTGCCAGCAGCATGGGACAGGGTGGATTCGACGGCTACACCTTC
CDR3: CASSMGQGGFDGYTF

size: .
J: TRBJ1-5
D: .
V: TRBV6-5
DNA: TGTGCCAGCAGTTACTCTTCCCTCTTCAATCAGCCCCAGCATTTT
CDR3: CASSYSSLFNQPQHF

size: .
J: TRBJ1-1
D: TRBD1
V: TRBV2
DNA: TGTGCCAGCAGTCAGAGCCGGGACAGCAGGAACACTGAAGCTTTCTTT
CDR3: CASSQSRDSRNTEAFF

size: .
J: TRBJ2-5
D: TRBD2
V: TRBV11-2
DNA: TGTGCCAGCAGCTTGACTAGCGGATGGCAAGAGACCCAGTACTTC
CDR3: CASSLTSGWQETQYF

size: once
J: TRBJ1-5
D: TRBD1
V: TRBV5-1
DNA: TGCGCCAGCAAGAGGGGGACAGGAGACAATCAGCCCCAGCATTTT
CDR3: CASKRGTGDNQPQHF

size: .
J: TRBJ2-1
D: .
V: TRBV14
DNA: TGTGCCAGCAGACACGGCGGGAACGAGCAGTTCTTC
CDR3: CASRHGGNEQFF

size: .
J: TRBJ1-6
D: TRBD1
V: TRBV9
DNA: TGTGCCAGCAGCGCAGGGGGGTCGGGTTCACCCCTCCACTTT
CDR3: CASSAGGSGSPLHF

size: .
J: TRBJ2-7
D: .
V: TRBV14
DNA: TGTGCCAGCAGCCAAGTAGAAGGGGTCGCCTACGAGCAGTACTTC
CDR3: CASSQVEGVAYEQYF

size: .
J: TRBJ2-5
D: TRBD2
V: TRBV24-1
DNA: TGTGCCACCAGTGATCCCCATCTAGCGGGGGGCTTGGAGACCCAGTACTTC
CDR3: CATSDPHLAGGLETQYF